This T cell receptor beta chain came from a study of cytomegalovirus exposure and HLA in healthy donors. Per the germline V gene, CDR1 is MNHEY and CDR2 is SVGAGI. V was shortened by 7 bases and J by 2 bases, with 9 bases between the two germline ends. The length of the CDR3 is 13 residues. It was with 60 Vbeta and 13 Jbeta primers that the PCR ran. The data were produced by immunoSEQ multiplex PCR, yet TCRdb's version contains in-frame clones alone and is incomplete. Reported are about 120,000 clones; the ten largest clones contain about 3.8%. The specimen sequenced was PBMCs. The clonotype was recovered from a man aged 30 to 39 in good health and CMV-seronegative. The genes are TRBV6-5 and TRBJ1-5, with a possible D match to TRBD1 (5 bases). The CDR3 DNA sequence: TGTGCCAGCACGGGGGGTGGCAATCAGCCCCAGCATTTT. Translation gives CASTGGGNQPQHF.